Shown below are 14 T cell receptor beta chains from a single sample sequenced in a study of shared clonotypes between healthy human individuals. Measured with immunoSEQ multiplex PCR; TCRdb has only the in-frame clones, and not every one. The table includes millions of clones, 85% to 95% detected once. Specimen: naive CD4+ T cells sorted from blood. The subset: CD45RA+ positively selected. Every receptor here comes from a man younger than 30 in good health.

The rearrangement uses TRBV27 and TRBJ2-2; perhaps TRBD2 as D (6 bases). CDR3 length: 13 amino acids. V lost 1 base to trimming and J lost 7 bases, with 7 bases between them. Germline CDR1 is MNHEY and CDR2 is SMNVEV (reference sequence). The CDR3 sequence: CASSLWRDGELFF. The DNA for the CDR3 is TGTGCCAGCAGTTTATGGCGGGACGGGGAGCTGTTTTTT.

This clone was recorded only once. The chain recombines TRBV7-8 with TRBJ1-1; D is unclear. Germline V lookup: CDR1 SGHVS, CDR2 FQNEAQ. Deletions cut 5 bases from V and 0 bases from J, with 10 bases between. This CDR3 is 14 amino acids long. This chain's CDR3 is CASSPQYLNTEAFF. Here the CDR3 DNA reads TGTGCCAGCAGCCCACAGTACTTGAACACTGAAGCTTTCTTT.

As regards this clone: One junction end disagrees with the germline gene, perhaps due to a read error. The chain employs TRBV4-1 and TRBJ2-5, with TRBD1 identical over 12 bases. The germline V gene encodes CDR1 MGHRA and CDR2 YSYEKL. The CDR3 length is 17 residues. CDR3 region: CASGQDPGQGAMETQYF. In nucleotides, the CDR3 is TGCGCCAGCGGCCAAGATCCGGGACAGGGGGCGATGGAGACCCAGTACTTC.

J is TRBJ1-2 and V is TRBV13, with 7 nucleotides matching TRBD1. Germline-derived CDR1 and CDR2 are PRHDT and FYEKMQ (reference sequence). V lost 5 bases, J lost 4 bases, and 10 bases stayed unmatched. The CDR3 spans 15 residues. CDR3 loop: CASSPGQSLSYGYTF. The DNA of the CDR3 is TGTGCCAGCAGCCCGGGACAGTCTCTCTCCTATGGCTACACCTTC.

V usage is TRBV19 and J usage is TRBJ2-7, with 8 bases aligning to TRBD1. Per germline, CDR1 LNHDA and CDR2 SQIVND (reference sequence). J lost 5 bases, V lost 6 bases, and 15 bases had no gene match. The CDR3 has 16 amino acids. CDR3 region: CASRAPIWTGSNEQYF. The CDR3 coding sequence is TGTGCCAGTAGAGCCCCTATCTGGACAGGGAGTAACGAGCAGTACTTC.

J is TRBJ1-2 and V is TRBV6-1; 9 positions match TRBD1. Germline-derived CDR1 and CDR2 are MNHNS and SASEGT. This CDR3 comprises 14 residues. Trimming removed 5 bases from V and 4 bases from J; junction bases left unmatched: 5. The CDR3 nucleotides read TGTGCCAGCAGTCCGCAGACAGGGGGCTATGGCTACACCTTC. The encoded protein is CASSPQTGGYGYTF.

The chain has TRBV6-5 and TRBJ2-5; D may be TRBD2 (6 bases). Per germline, CDR1 MNHEY and CDR2 SVGAGI. The CDR3 is made up of 14 amino acids. The V gene lost 6 bases and the J gene lost 5 bases, with 16 bases spanning the gap. The CDR3 bases are TGTGCCAGCAGGTTACGGCGGGGCACGGAGACCCAGTACTTC. It specifies CASRLRRGTETQYF.

This clone was detected only once. This chain uses TRBV2 with TRBJ1-1; perhaps TRBD1 as D (6 bases). CDR3 length: 12 amino acids. Germline V gene data show CDR1 as SNHLY and CDR2 as FYNNEI. V lost 3 bases and J 9 bases, leaving 11 bases between the germline ends. DNA for the CDR3: TGTGCCAGCAGTGAGGTAGGGGGAAAAGCTTTCTTT. Its translation is CASSEVGGKAFF.

V usage is TRBV6-1 and J usage is TRBJ2-7, with a possible D match to TRBD1 (5 bases). The CDR3 is 16 residues long. The V gene lost 4 bases and the J gene lost 1 base, with 17 bases spanning the gap. The germline V gene has CDR1 MNHNS and CDR2 SASEGT. CDR3 nucleotides: TGTGCCAGCAGTGCAACAGGAGCCCTTTCTTCCTACGAGCAGTACTTC. The encoded protein is CASSATGALSSYEQYF.

The chain links TRBV5-1 to TRBJ2-3; D unclear. Trimming stripped 0 bases from V and 8 bases from J, with 4 bases between. The V gene's germline CDR1 is SGHRS and CDR2 YFSETQ. The CDR3 totals 11 residues. CDR3 nucleotide sequence: TGCGCCAGCAGCTTGGAGGTTACGCAGTATTTT. Protein sequence: CASSLEVTQYF.

This chain links TRBV28 with TRBJ1-1, with 7 nucleotides matching TRBD1. J gave up 4 bases and V 2 bases, and 4 bases lay outside the gene matches. The germline V gene encodes CDR1 MDHEN and CDR2 SYDVKM. The CDR3 spans 14 residues. As DNA, the CDR3 is TGTGCCAGCAGTTTAACAGGGGTGAGCACTGAAGCTTTCTTT. It encodes CASSLTGVSTEAFF.

The count of this clone is one. V and J are TRBV28 and TRBJ2-6, with D perhaps given as TRBD1 or TRBD2 (5 bases each). This CDR3 has 14 residues. Germline V gives CDR1 MDHEN, CDR2 SYDVKM. V lost 4 bases and J 4 bases, leaving 8 bases between the germline ends. The CDR3 DNA reads TGTGCCAGCAGTTGGGACGCCGGGGCCAACGTCCTGACTTTC. Translated: CASSWDAGANVLTF.

The chain links TRBV30 to TRBJ2-3, with D tentatively TRBD1 (6 bases). This CDR3 has 14 amino acids. Trimming pared 4 bases from V and 5 bases from J, leaving 16 bases between. The germline V gene has CDR1 GTSNPN and CDR2 SVGIG (reference sequence). The CDR3 reads CAWTPQGPIDTQYF. CDR3 nucleotides: TGTGCCTGGACCCCCCAGGGGCCAATAGATACGCAGTATTTT.

The chain carries TRBV27 and TRBJ1-5; weak D call: TRBD1 (6 bases). V was clipped by 5 bases and J by 9 bases, with 14 bases between them. Germline V lookup: CDR1 MNHEY, CDR2 SMNVEV (reference sequence). The CDR3 has 13 amino acids. The CDR3 is CASSLRDIGPQHF. DNA for the CDR3: TGTGCCAGCAGTCTCCGGGACATCGGGCCCCAGCATTTT.